The 20 T cell receptor beta chains given below trace back to one sample, sequenced in a study of response to subunit inactivated influenza vaccine. Each CDR3 protein is one row after TCRdb ran MiXCR on the RT-PCR reads. Of about 570,000 distinct CDR3 sequences listed, 11% are singletons. The same sample was also used in a study of T cells expressing NK-cell markers. According to that study: TCR beta libraries carry UMIs added by 5'RACE template switching.

Sequencing was performed on PBMCs from blood, taken on the day of vaccination. Receptor source: a man aged 50-60 years who received an inactivated influenza vaccine.

This chain uses TRBV11-2 with TRBJ2-3, with D perhaps TRBD2 (6 bases). Germline CDR1 reads SGHAT; CDR2 reads FQNNGV. The V end was cut by 4 bases, the J end by 0 bases, with 11 bases between. The CDR3 is 15 amino acids. The CDR3 loop reads CASSYPGTSTDTQYF. In nucleotides, the CDR3 is TGTGCCAGCAGCTACCCCGGGACTAGCACAGATACGCAGTATTTT.

This clonotype has more than one count but fewer than ten. This chain connects TRBV10-3 to TRBJ2-5; D is undetermined. The CDR3 is 13 residues long. The germline gives CDR1 ENHRY, CDR2 SYGVKD. V lost 7 bases and J lost 5, with 14 bases in between. The CDR3 loop is CAITSSVWETQYF. As DNA, the CDR3 is TGTGCCATCACTAGTTCGGTATGGGAGACCCAGTACTTC.

The chain is built from TRBV14 and TRBJ2-3; D is uncertain. CDR1 is SGHDN, CDR2 FVKESK, per germline. The CDR3 spans 12 residues. V was cut by 1 base and J by 4 bases, with 3 bases left in between. The CDR3 DNA sequence: TGTGCCAGCAGCCAAGTTCCAGATACGCAGTATTTT. This codes for CASSQVPDTQYF.

This clonotype has a handful of counts. The genes are TRBV4-1 and TRBJ1-2, with D unclear. The CDR3 is 14 amino acids. Per germline, CDR1 MGHRA and CDR2 YSYEKL. Trimming removed 0 bases from V and 8 bases from J, with 13 bases in between. The CDR3 protein is CASSQEGSPVGYTF. CDR3 nucleotides: TGCGCCAGCAGCCAAGAAGGATCCCCCGTCGGCTACACCTTC.

There are a few counts of this clonotype. V usage is TRBV4-3 and J usage is TRBJ1-2; D perhaps matches TRBD1 (5 bases). The CDR3 extends over 15 amino acids. The germline V gene encodes CDR1 LGHNA and CDR2 YSLEER. V was clipped by 0 bases and J by 4 bases, with 12 bases between them. CDR3: CASSQDSSGTYGYTF. The CDR3 bases are TGCGCCAGCAGCCAAGATTCATCAGGGACCTATGGCTACACCTTC.

At least ten counts were recorded for this clonotype. The chain joins TRBV6-1 to TRBJ1-5, with 9 bases fitting TRBD1. Germline CDR1 MNHNS, CDR2 SASEGT. This CDR3 has 14 amino acids. Trimming at V came to 6 bases and at J to 8 bases, leaving 8 bases not matched to a gene. CDR3 sequence: CASRMLGQGKPQHF. Written as DNA, the CDR3 is TGTGCCAGCAGGATGCTGGGACAGGGAAAGCCCCAGCATTTT.

This chain uses TRBV5-1 with TRBJ2-1; TRBD2 aligns across 7 bases. Germline trimming cut 3 bases from V and 9 bases from J; bases unmatched to any gene: 3. The CDR3 totals 12 residues. Germline CDR1 SGHRS, CDR2 YFSETQ. CDR3 protein: CASSSGLGEQFF. The CDR3 DNA sequence: TGCGCCAGCAGCTCAGGACTAGGTGAGCAGTTCTTC.

This clonotype was recorded once. The chain carries TRBV20-1 and TRBJ2-2; possible D gene TRBD2, 6 bases. Deletions cut 2 bases from V and 9 bases from J, with 10 bases between. This CDR3 region has 12 residues. Germline V gene lookup returns CDR1 DFQATT and CDR2 SNEGSKA (reference sequence). The CDR3 DNA follows: TGCAGTGCTAGAACCGGGGGTTGGGAGCTGTTTTTT. It specifies CSARTGGWELFF.

The CDR3 spells CASMGSDTQYF. CDR3 DNA: TGTGCCAGCATGGGTTCAGATACGCAGTATTTT. The rearrangement joins TRBV11-2 to TRBJ2-3; D is ambiguous. In germline, CDR1 is SGHAT, CDR2 FQNNGV. The CDR3 extends over 11 amino acids. V lost 7 bases and J 4 bases, leaving 6 bases between the germline ends.

The chain carries TRBV20-1 and TRBJ2-3; 9 bases match TRBD1. With 6 bases clipped from V and 0 bases from J, the junction kept 10 bases outside the gene matches. The V gene's germline CDR1 is DFQATT and CDR2 SNEGSKA (reference sequence). The length of the CDR3 is 16 residues. CDR3 sequence (DNA): TGCAGTGCGCGGACAGGGGAGGGGTCTAGCACAGATACGCAGTATTTT. Protein: CSARTGEGSSTDTQYF.

This clonotype appeared many times. A read error is possible here, since a much larger clone lies one base away. V usage is TRBV7-2 and J usage is TRBJ2-5; D gene ambiguous. The CDR3 has 13 amino acids. Germline CDR1 is SGHTA and CDR2 is FQGNSA. Between the trimmed V and J ends, which lost 0 bases and 4 bases, there was a span of 6 bases. The CDR3 coding sequence is TGTGCCAGCAGCTTAGCGTTTGGAGAGACCCAGTACTTC. Residues: CASSLAFGETQYF.

The chain couples TRBV7-6 to TRBJ2-7; the match to TRBD2 covers 8 bases. This CDR3 has 15 residues. The V segment lost 0 bases and the J segment 7 bases; nucleotides outside the gene matches: 8. Germline CDR1 and CDR2: SGHVS and FNYEAQ. The CDR3 protein is CASSLATGGGGEQYF. The CDR3 DNA reads as TGTGCCAGCAGCTTAGCAACGGGAGGGGGAGGAGAGCAGTACTTC.

There are a few counts of this clonotype. With a much larger clone just one base away, this may be a read error. The chain couples TRBV12-3 or TRBV12-4 to TRBJ2-2, with D unclear. V was pared by 1 base and J by 4 bases, with 4 bases between. This CDR3 has 13 amino acids. The CDR3 sequence: CASSLGTTGELFF. The CDR3 coding sequence is TGTGCCAGCAGTTTAGGGACCACCGGGGAGCTGTTTTTT.

The chain links TRBV20-1 to TRBJ1-1, with a weak D call TRBD1 (5 bases). CDR1 DFQATT and CDR2 SNEGSKA come from the germline V gene (reference sequence). This CDR3 region has 12 residues. The V and J ends lost 6 bases and 9 bases respectively, with 17 bases between them. The CDR3, as DNA: TGCAGTGCCAACACGGGGCGCCCAAAAGCTTTCTTT. Its protein is CSANTGRPKAFF.

This chain joins TRBV20-1 and TRBJ2-1; TRBD2 agrees at 8 bases. This CDR3 contains 12 residues. The V gene's germline CDR1 is DFQATT and CDR2 SNEGSKA (reference sequence). After removal of 4 bases from V and 7 bases from J, the junction contained 3 bases not matched to a gene. CDR3 sequence reads: CSAIGGGNEQFF. The DNA of the CDR3 is TGCAGTGCTATCGGGGGGGGAAATGAGCAGTTCTTC.

V usage is TRBV10-3 and J usage is TRBJ2-5; 12 positions match TRBD1. The CDR3 totals 17 residues. Trimming at V came to 3 bases and at J to 5 bases, leaving 10 bases not matched to a gene. The germline CDR1 and CDR2 sequences are ENHRY and SYGVKD. The CDR3 loop reads CAISDPNWDRGHETQYF. In DNA, the CDR3 is TGTGCCATCAGTGATCCGAATTGGGACAGGGGGCATGAGACCCAGTACTTC.

With respect to this clonotype: Just one base apart from a much larger clone, this may be a read error. The rearrangement uses TRBV28 and TRBJ2-4; unclear D gene. The J call may be faulty, since TRBJ2-1 better matches the DNA end. Germline V gene lookup returns CDR1 MDHEN and CDR2 SYDVKM. The CDR3 sequence is 16 residues long. CDR3 in amino acids: CASSPPWLRAKNIQFF. CDR3 nucleotide sequence: TGTGCCAGCAGTCCCCCGTGGTTGAGAGCCAAAAACATTCAGTTCTTC.

J is TRBJ2-2 and V is TRBV5-4; 9 bases agree with TRBD1. Germline CDR1 SGHNT, CDR2 YYREEE (reference sequence). This CDR3 spans 15 amino acids. V was clipped by 0 bases and J by 7 bases; unmatched bases: 4. This CDR3 reads CASSLAQGADGELFF. The DNA of the CDR3 is TGTGCCAGCAGCTTGGCACAGGGGGCTGACGGGGAGCTGTTTTTT. Using reference TRBV5-4 and TRBJ2-2 for the parts outside the CDR3, the full variable domain is ETGVTQSPTHLIKTRGQQVTLRCSSQSGHNTVSWYQQALGQGPQFIFQYYREEENGRGNFPPRFSGLQFPNYSSELNVNALELDDSALYLCASSLAQGADGELFFGEGSRLTVL.

The chain recombines TRBV7-2 with TRBJ1-5; perhaps TRBD1 as D (5 bases). Per germline, CDR1 SGHTA and CDR2 FQGNSA. V gave up 5 bases and J gave up 2 bases, with 10 bases separating them. The CDR3 consists of 14 residues. CDR3 amino acids: CASSGGAGNQPQHF. CDR3 bases: TGTGCCAGCAGCGGTGGGGCGGGCAATCAGCCCCAGCATTTT.

The table lists this clonotype with many counts. The genes are TRBV20-1 and TRBJ2-7; TRBD1 matches 7 bases. The CDR3 length is 13 residues. Germline loops: CDR1 DFQATT, CDR2 SNEGSKA (reference sequence). This CDR3 is CSARDSSSYEQYF. The CDR3 DNA reads TGCAGCGCCAGGGACAGCAGCTCCTACGAGCAGTACTTC.